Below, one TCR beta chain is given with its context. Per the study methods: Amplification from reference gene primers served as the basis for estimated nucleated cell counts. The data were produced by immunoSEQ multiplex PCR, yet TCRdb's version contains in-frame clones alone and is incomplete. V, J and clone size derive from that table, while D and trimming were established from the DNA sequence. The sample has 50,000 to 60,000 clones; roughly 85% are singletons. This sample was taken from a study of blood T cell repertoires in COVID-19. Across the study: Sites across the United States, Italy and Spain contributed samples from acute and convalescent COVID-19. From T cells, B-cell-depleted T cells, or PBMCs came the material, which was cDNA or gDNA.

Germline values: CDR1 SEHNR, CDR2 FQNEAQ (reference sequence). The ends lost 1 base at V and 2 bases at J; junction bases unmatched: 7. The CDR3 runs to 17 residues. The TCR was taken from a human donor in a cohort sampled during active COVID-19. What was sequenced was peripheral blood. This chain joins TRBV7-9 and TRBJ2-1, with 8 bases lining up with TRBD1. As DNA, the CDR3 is TGTGCCAGCAGCTTAGGGATGGGGACAGGACCCTACAATGAGCAGTTCTTC. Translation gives CASSLGMGTGPYNEQFF.